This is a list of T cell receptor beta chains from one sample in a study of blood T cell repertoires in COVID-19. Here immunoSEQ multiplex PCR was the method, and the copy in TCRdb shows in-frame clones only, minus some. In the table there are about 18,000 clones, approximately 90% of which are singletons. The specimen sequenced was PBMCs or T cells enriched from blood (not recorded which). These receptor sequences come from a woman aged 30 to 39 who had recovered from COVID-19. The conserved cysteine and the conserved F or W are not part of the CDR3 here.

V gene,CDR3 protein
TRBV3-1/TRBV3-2,ASSQDGERGFTDTQY
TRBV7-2,ASSQAAGGEKWYEQY
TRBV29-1,SVEGGDSYGYT
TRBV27,ASSLGPGQGLSYEQY
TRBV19,ASSRQGWATDTQY
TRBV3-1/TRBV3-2,ASSQERGGGYT
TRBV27,ASNKQGYSNQPQH
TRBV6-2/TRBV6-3,ASSYSTSGGAGTGELF
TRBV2,ASPWLANEQF
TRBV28,ASTETGDRPQH
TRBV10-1,ASSESNILGGDSTDTQY
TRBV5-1,ASSSGLAGGRSTDTQY
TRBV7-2,ASSPNHRGGNIQY
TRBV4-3,ASSQTTGTVSANYGYT
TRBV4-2,ASSQETGAVYEQY
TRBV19,ASSKLAGPNTGELF
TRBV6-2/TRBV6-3,ASSPGGTGPLGYT
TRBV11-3,ASSFGTGVYNEQF
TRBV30,AWDAVHNSPLH
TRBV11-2,ASSLATGPNQPQH
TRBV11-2,ASRRPGQGGGYT
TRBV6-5,ASSSSTDTQY
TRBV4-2,ASSQAVLAGYTDTQY
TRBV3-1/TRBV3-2,ASSQDPRTSGGRLYEQY
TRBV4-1,ASSRETGYSGNTIY
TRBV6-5,ASSGQGENTIY
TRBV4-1,ASSPRASDGQY
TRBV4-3,ASSQVFAGGEVTGELF
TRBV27,ASSPGTGISGYT
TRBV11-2,ASSPSGTGAKDTQY
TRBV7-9,ASSLPLGAPSSTDTQY
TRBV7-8,ASSLGAAGYT
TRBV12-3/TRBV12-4,ASSDGLKETQY
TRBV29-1,SVDQGGSYEQY
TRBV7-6,ASSLSRGGYEKLF
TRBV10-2,ASSEVRGRYSPLH
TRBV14,ASSHQRGGVLYNEQF
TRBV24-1,ATSDVYRGGYT
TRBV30,AYQGPFSNYGYT
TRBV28,ASSFGGYGYT
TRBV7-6,ASSLTSWADTQY